This T cell receptor (beta chain) was obtained from a study of blood T cell repertoires in COVID-19. The wider study: Samples taken during acute and convalescent COVID-19 were collected in the United States, Italy and Spain. PBMCs, B-cell-depleted T cells, or T cells provided the cDNA or gDNA that made up the material.

In the source study's methods: Reference gene primer amplification gave nucleated cell count estimates. Measured with immunoSEQ multiplex PCR; TCRdb has only the in-frame clones, and not every one. That table is the source of V, J and clone size, and D and trimming were worked out from the DNA. Of 150,000 to 200,000 clones in the sample, around 87% were seen once. The sample was peripheral blood. The receptor was isolated from a man younger than 35 with active or convalescent COVID-19.

The CDR3 here is CASSRRRRLGAGDFETQYF. The CDR3 bases are TGTGCCAGCAGCCGGAGGCGAAGACTCGGAGCGGGGGATTTCGAGACCCAGTACTTC. The chain links TRBV7-9 to TRBJ2-5; 8 bases align to TRBD2. The ends lost 5 bases at V and 5 bases at J; junction bases unmatched: 22. Germline V gene lookup returns CDR1 SEHNR and CDR2 FQNEAQ (reference sequence). The CDR3 spans 19 residues.